The rows below give T cell receptor beta chains drawn from one sample of a study of T cell repertoires in cytomegalovirus infection. No antigen has been assigned to these receptors. TCRdb re-called the reads through MiXCR, storing one row per CDR3 protein. The sample yields some 130,000 distinct CDR3 sequences, over 30% seen once. The starting material was CD8+ T cells from cultured PBMCs, obtained from culture after CMV antigen stimulation. Receptors were obtained from a human donor in good health (CMV status not recorded). Some clones in this sample may be carry-over from other donors' samples. Both conserved end residues are trimmed from each CDR3. Each record gives: CDR3 length, V gene, CDR3 protein.

CDR3 length: 11
V gene: TRBV27
CDR3 protein: ASSFGTGAEQY

CDR3 length: 11
V gene: TRBV7-8
CDR3 protein: ASSTDSKSPQH

CDR3 length: 12
V gene: TRBV7-7
CDR3 protein: AAGGLNPGETQY

CDR3 length: 12
V gene: TRBV27
CDR3 protein: ASSPGTSVPEQY

CDR3 length: 10
V gene: TRBV12-3/TRBV12-4
CDR3 protein: ASSSGGNTIY

CDR3 length: 12
V gene: TRBV18
CDR3 protein: ASSPWRGNTEAF

CDR3 length: 10
V gene: TRBV7-9
CDR3 protein: ASSVRGTEAF

CDR3 length: 9
V gene: TRBV27
CDR3 protein: ASSSTAEAF

CDR3 length: 10
V gene: TRBV5-4
CDR3 protein: ASSLEGDTQY

CDR3 length: 13
V gene: TRBV12-3/TRBV12-4
CDR3 protein: ATLGERGTGGELF

CDR3 length: 14
V gene: TRBV7-9
CDR3 protein: ASSLAPGQTFYEQY

CDR3 length: 10
V gene: TRBV20-1
CDR3 protein: SATAALSGYT

CDR3 length: 16
V gene: TRBV7-9
CDR3 protein: ASSSTSGGASSYNEQF

CDR3 length: 12
V gene: TRBV12-3/TRBV12-4
CDR3 protein: ASTLGTDKNIQY

CDR3 length: 9
V gene: TRBV7-8
CDR3 protein: ASSFNNEQF

CDR3 length: 12
V gene: TRBV7-3
CDR3 protein: ASSSESRRDGQF

CDR3 length: 12
V gene: TRBV20-1
CDR3 protein: SATNRVGDYEQY

CDR3 length: 10
V gene: TRBV2
CDR3 protein: ASGGLGETQY

CDR3 length: 12
V gene: TRBV20-1
CDR3 protein: SARVVTGTYEQY

CDR3 length: 13
V gene: TRBV9
CDR3 protein: ASSVAGLDTDTQY

CDR3 length: 12
V gene: TRBV7-6
CDR3 protein: ASSLSTGEHEQF

CDR3 length: 16
V gene: TRBV7-8
CDR3 protein: ASSLYHREEVSNQPQH

CDR3 length: 11
V gene: TRBV12-3/TRBV12-4
CDR3 protein: ASSFIDGGEQF

CDR3 length: 13
V gene: TRBV19
CDR3 protein: ASSMYPNGRNEQY

CDR3 length: 13
V gene: TRBV5-1
CDR3 protein: ASSLGAGFGNEQF

CDR3 length: 12
V gene: TRBV7-8
CDR3 protein: ASSEQTANYGYT

CDR3 length: 13
V gene: TRBV2
CDR3 protein: ASRGTSGNGETQY

CDR3 length: 13
V gene: TRBV4-1
CDR3 protein: ASSQGRGMNTEAF

CDR3 length: 13
V gene: TRBV19
CDR3 protein: ASSIRQGLEETQY

CDR3 length: 10
V gene: TRBV28
CDR3 protein: ASSLITGELF

CDR3 length: 12
V gene: TRBV19
CDR3 protein: ASSIRGSDTEAF

CDR3 length: 15
V gene: TRBV7-8
CDR3 protein: ASSPRPRDREPHGYT

CDR3 length: 11
V gene: TRBV11-2
CDR3 protein: ASIGGGLETQY

CDR3 length: 16
V gene: TRBV7-6
CDR3 protein: ASSTLDPGTLSYNEQF

CDR3 length: 12
V gene: TRBV19
CDR3 protein: ATDSGTTYNEQF

CDR3 length: 18
V gene: TRBV4-2
CDR3 protein: ASSQEGRGLPDGYFNTIY

CDR3 length: 13
V gene: TRBV7-9
CDR3 protein: ASSLAQGETYEQY

CDR3 length: 12
V gene: TRBV5-1
CDR3 protein: ASSLGQSSTEAF

CDR3 length: 11
V gene: TRBV27
CDR3 protein: ASSFTYTGELF